The entry below gives a single TCR beta chain sequence along with its context. Its specificity is unknown. The record originates from a study of response to subunit inactivated influenza vaccine. General observations from the study: That few new T cells are recruited by each seasonal influenza vaccination was the authors' suggestion.

MiXCR was run by TCRdb on the RT-PCR reads, yielding one entry per CDR3 protein. Of 450,000 to 600,000 distinct CDR3 sequences listed, under 8.5% are singletons. Unmatched junction bases numbered 8, after V lost 3 bases and J lost 2 bases. This CDR3 has 16 residues. The chain joins TRBV12-3 or TRBV12-4 to TRBJ2-3, with TRBD2 matching over 7 bases. The sequencing here drew on PBMCs from blood, taken 23 months after vaccination. The clonotype comes from a man aged 50 to 69 who received an inactivated influenza vaccine. DNA of the CDR3: TGTGCCAGCAGTTTTTGGGGGGGGGGAAACACAGATACGCAGTATTTT. Amino acids: CASSFWGGGNTDTQYF.